One sample yielded the 20 T cell receptor beta chains listed below, sequenced in a study of breast tumors, draining lymph nodes, adjacent tissues. TCRdb reanalysed the multiplex PCR reads using MiXCR and keeps one entry per CDR3 protein. The sample includes around 150,000 distinct CDR3 sequences, around 22% of them seen just once. The lymph nodes were axillary draining lymph nodes from breast cancer patients. Input material: axillary lymph node tissue. The receptors were sampled from a female donor with breast cancer. Some clones in this sample may be carry-over from other donors' samples.

As concerns this clonotype: A clone one base away is much larger, so this may be a read error. The chain employs TRBV12-3 or TRBV12-4 and TRBJ2-5, with D possibly being TRBD2 (6 bases). V was cut by 2 bases and J by 1 base, with 17 bases left in between. The CDR3 totals 17 residues. The CDR3 nucleotides are TGTGCCAGCAGTTTAAACTTAGCGGCTACTGGCCAAGAGACCCAGTACTTC. Its translation is CASSLNLAATGQETQYF.

In this sample, this clonotype turned up many times. The genes are TRBV5-1 and TRBJ2-1; TRBD1 matches at 9 bases. Losses at the gene ends were 3 bases for V and 7 bases for J; bases not matched to a gene: 5. Germline V gene data show CDR1 as SGHRS and CDR2 as YFSETQ. The CDR3 length is 14 residues. This chain's CDR3 is CASSWGDRVNEQFF. CDR3 bases: TGCGCCAGCAGCTGGGGGGACAGGGTAAATGAGCAGTTCTTC.

This clonotype was recorded many times. The CDR3 coding sequence is TGTGCCAGCAGTGAAGAGGGTGCTCCCTACAATGAGCAGTTCTTC. It codes for CASSEEGAPYNEQFF. The V gene is TRBV2, the J gene TRBJ2-1; D not resolved. The ends were cut back, 1 base at V and 2 bases at J, with 9 bases in the middle. The CDR3 contains 15 residues. Germline CDR1 and CDR2: SNHLY and FYNNEI.

This clonotype was seen repeatedly, ten times or more. The chain recombines TRBV11-2 with TRBJ2-7; TRBD1 agrees at 7 bases. Germline assignment: CDR1 SGHAT and CDR2 FQNNGV. The trim removed 5 bases at V and 6 bases at J, leaving 13 bases unmatched. This CDR3 has 15 amino acids. CDR3 bases: TGTGCCAGCAGCACCCAGACAGGGATGTGGGCCGAGCAGTACTTC. Encoded protein: CASSTQTGMWAEQYF.

The table lists this clonotype with many counts. V is TRBV30 and J is TRBJ2-2; possible D gene TRBD1, 6 bases. This CDR3 spans 16 amino acids. V was cut by 3 bases and J by 2 bases, with 16 bases left in between. The V gene's germline CDR1 is GTSNPN and CDR2 SVGIG (reference sequence). CDR3 residues: CAWRTSLRGNTGELFF. CDR3 DNA: TGTGCCTGGAGGACATCTCTCAGGGGTAACACCGGGGAGCTGTTTTTT.

Ten or more counts support this clonotype. J is TRBJ2-5 and V is TRBV6-2 or TRBV6-3, with 9 bases fitting TRBD1. This CDR3 spans 14 amino acids. Looked up from germline, CDR1 is MNHEY and CDR2 is SVGEGT. With 4 bases clipped from V and 3 bases from J, the junction kept 3 bases outside the gene matches. DNA for the CDR3: TGTGCCAGCAGTTCCCGGGACAGGGAAGAGACCCAGTACTTC. This encodes CASSSRDREETQYF.

The chain is built from TRBV20-1 and TRBJ2-5; D uncertain. Germline V gene lookup returns CDR1 DFQATT and CDR2 SNEGSKA (reference sequence). The CDR3 is 13 amino acids. The germline V and J ends were trimmed by 2 bases and 2 bases, with 9 bases remaining between them. CDR3 sequence: CSARPPPQETQYF. CDR3 bases: TGCAGTGCTAGACCCCCTCCACAAGAGACCCAGTACTTC.

The sample holds many counts of this clonotype. This chain joins TRBV4-1 and TRBJ2-1; 12 nucleotides agree with TRBD2. This CDR3 comprises 16 residues. Germline V gene data show CDR1 as MGHRA and CDR2 as YSYEKL. J gave up 6 bases and V 0 bases, and 3 bases lay outside the gene matches. CDR3 nucleotide sequence: TGCGCCAGCAGCCAAGAAGTGGGACTAGCGGGCAATGAGCAGTTCTTC. Translated, it gives CASSQEVGLAGNEQFF.

This clonotype was counted many times. V usage is TRBV2 and J usage is TRBJ2-7; D is possibly TRBD2 (5 bases). The V end lost 2 bases, the J end lost 2 bases, and 13 bases lay between the germline ends. There are 15 residues in the CDR3. Germline-derived CDR1 and CDR2 are SNHLY and FYNNEI. The CDR3 sequence is CASSESPGWAYEQYF. Written as DNA, the CDR3 is TGTGCCAGCAGTGAAAGCCCGGGGTGGGCCTACGAGCAGTACTTC.

This clonotype was counted a few times. A single base separates this from a much larger clone, so it may be a read error. This chain links TRBV4-3 with TRBJ2-2; maybe TRBD2 (7 bases). Germline values: CDR1 LGHNA, CDR2 YSLEER. This CDR3 spans 16 amino acids. The chain's CDR3 is CASSQGGGVSTGGLFF. In DNA, the CDR3 is TGCGCCAGCAGCCAAGGAGGGGGGGTGAGCACCGGGGGGCTGTTTTTT.

About this clonotype: This may come from a read error, since a much larger clone is one base off. As the CDR3 is not closed by the conserved phenylalanine or tryptophan, this likely results from a read error. The chain recombines TRBV5-1 with TRBJ2-5; TRBD1 is a possible D gene (5 bases). V was shortened by 4 bases and J by 1 base, with 14 bases between the two germline ends. This CDR3 has 15 amino acids. CDR1 SGHRS and CDR2 YFSETQ come from the germline V gene. The CDR3 region is CASSQARGIQETQYL. Here the CDR3 DNA reads TGCGCCAGCAGCCAGGCTAGGGGTATCCAAGAGACCCAGTACCTC.

There are many counts of this clonotype. The chain couples TRBV7-2 to TRBJ2-2; 8 bases match TRBD2. V lost 5 bases to trimming and J lost 1 base; unmatched junction nucleotides: 6. This CDR3 is built from 16 residues. CDR1 is SGHTA and CDR2 is FQGNSA in the germline V gene. The CDR3 DNA sequence: TGTGCCAGCAGCGCAGTAGCGGGATTGAACACCGGGGAGCTGTTTTTT. It specifies CASSAVAGLNTGELFF. The complete variable domain, with remaining parts taken from reference TRBV7-2 and TRBJ2-2, reads GAGVSQSPSNKVTEKGKDVELRCDPISGHTALYWYRQSLGQGLEFLIYFQGNSAPDKSGLPSDRFSAERTGGSVSTLTIQRTQQEDSAVYLCASSAVAGLNTGELFFGEGSRLTVL.

Regarding this clonotype: A read error may be the cause here, since a much bigger clone is one base away. The rearrangement joins TRBV9 to TRBJ1-6; D not certain. The V end lost 2 bases, the J end lost 11 bases, and 11 bases lay between the germline ends. The CDR3 spans 13 residues. Looked up from germline, CDR1 is SGDLS and CDR2 is YYNGEE. CDR3 loop: CASSVMGNPPLHF. The CDR3 DNA reads as TGTGCCAGCAGCGTTATGGGAAATCCACCCCTCCACTTT.

J is TRBJ2-2 and V is TRBV6-2 or TRBV6-3; maybe TRBD2 (6 bases). The germline gives CDR1 MNHEY, CDR2 SVGEGT. The CDR3 runs 16 residues. Trimming took off 5 bases at V and 5 bases at J, with 18 bases between the two ends. The CDR3 loop reads CASSPGQRAGTGELFF. The CDR3 bases are TGTGCCAGCAGTCCAGGCCAGCGGGCGGGAACCGGGGAGCTGTTTTTT.

This clonotype was observed a handful of times. This sequence may be a read error, since a much larger clone differs from it by one base. This chain links TRBV24-1 with TRBJ2-1; 7 nucleotides match TRBD1. Germline V gives CDR1 KGHDR, CDR2 SFDVKD. The CDR3 sequence is 14 residues long. J was trimmed by 11 bases and V by 3 bases; bases with no gene match: 9. DNA of the CDR3: TGTGCCACCAGTGATCGGGACAGTACAATGAAGCAGTTCTTC. This codes for CATSDRDSTMKQFF.

This rearrangement joins TRBV3-2 to TRBJ2-3. TRBV3-2 is termed a pseudogene. CDR3 length: 15 amino acids. The CDR3 here is CASSSLGRSTDTQYF. The CDR3 nucleotides read TGTGCCAGCAGCTCGTTGGGTAGGTCTACAGATACGCAGTATTTT.

This clonotype was picked up many times. The chain employs TRBV6-2 or TRBV6-3 and TRBJ2-7; D call uncertain. V lost 5 bases and J 4 bases, leaving 18 bases between the germline ends. The germline V gene has CDR1 MNHEY and CDR2 SVGEGT. This CDR3 has 15 amino acids. The CDR3 nucleotides read TGTGCCAGCAGTCCTCTAGTCGCACTCTCATACGAGCAGTACTTC. It specifies CASSPLVALSYEQYF.

Of note for this clonotype: A much bigger clone sits one base away, suggesting this may be a read error. The rearrangement uses TRBV6-2 or TRBV6-3 and TRBJ2-6, with D perhaps matching TRBD1 (7 bases). Trimming cost V 7 bases and J 2 bases, with 12 bases left between them. CDR1 and CDR2 (germline): MNHEY, SVGEGT. The CDR3 has 15 residues. The CDR3 here is CASTRGAAGANVLTF. The CDR3 DNA sequence: TGTGCCAGCACCAGGGGGGCGGCTGGGGCCAACGTCCTGACTTTC.

The chain has TRBV18 and TRBJ2-7, with D maybe TRBD2 (5 bases). The V gene lost 3 bases and the J gene lost 2 bases, with 5 bases spanning the gap. The CDR3 covers 12 residues. The germline V gene encodes CDR1 KGHSH and CDR2 LQKENI. This chain's CDR3 is CASSPGAYEQYF. The CDR3 DNA sequence: TGTGCCAGCTCACCGGGAGCCTACGAGCAGTACTTC.

The sample holds many counts of this clonotype. V is TRBV5-1 and J is TRBJ2-3, with no clear D. CDR1 SGHRS and CDR2 YFSETQ come from the germline V gene. The V and J ends lost 3 bases and 6 bases respectively, with 8 bases between them. The CDR3 sequence is 12 residues long. CDR3: CASSYLGDTQYF. The CDR3 nucleotides read TGCGCCAGCAGCTATCTAGGGGATACGCAGTATTTT. Full variable domain (outside the CDR3, taken from reference TRBV5-1 and TRBJ2-3): KAGVTQTPRYLIKTRGQQVTLSCSPISGHRSVSWYQQTPGQGLQFLFEYFSETQRNKGNFPGRFSGRQFSNSRSEMNVSTLELGDSALYLCASSYLGDTQYFGPGTRLTVL.